The 3 T cell receptor beta chains below come from one sample, sequenced in a study of blood T cell repertoires in COVID-19. Sequencing used immunoSEQ multiplex PCR; TCRdb keeps in-frame clones, though not all of them. Seen here are about 250,000 clones, approximately 81% observed once, and the top ten hold 7.5% to 9%. What was sequenced was peripheral blood. The origin of the receptors is a woman older than 75 with acute or convalescent COVID-19.

The J gene is TRBJ2-1, the V gene TRBV30; the D gene is possibly TRBD2 (5 bases). The CDR3 has 13 residues. The ends were cut back, 2 bases at V and 1 base at J, with 6 bases in the middle. The V gene's germline CDR1 is GTSNPN and CDR2 SVGIG (reference sequence). CDR3 in amino acids: CAWSRGSYNEQFF. For the CDR3, the DNA is TGTGCCTGGAGTAGAGGGTCCTACAATGAGCAGTTCTTC.

Here the CDR3 DNA reads TGTGCCACCAGCGCCCTGGACAGGGAGGATTCCGAGCAGTACTTC. Protein product: CATSALDREDSEQYF. This chain links TRBV15 with TRBJ2-7, with TRBD1 matching over 8 bases. Germline V gene data show CDR1 as LNHNV and CDR2 as YYDKDF (reference sequence). This CDR3 contains 15 residues. Unmatched junction bases numbered 12, after V lost 5 bases and J lost 6 bases. The full variable domain, rest sourced from reference TRBV15 and TRBJ2-7, is DAMVIQNPRYQVTQFGKPVTLSCSQTLNHNVMYWYQQKSSQAPKLLFHYYDKDFNNEADTPDNFQSRRPNTSFCFLDIRSPGLGDTAMYLCATSALDREDSEQYFGPGTRLTVT.

This chain uses TRBV5-1 with TRBJ2-3; 10 bases map to TRBD2. CDR1 is SGHRS and CDR2 is YFSETQ in the germline V gene. The CDR3 has 15 residues. V shed 4 bases, J shed 4 bases, and the junction held 6 bases outside the gene matches. CDR3 coding DNA: TGCGCCAGCAGCCCGAAGCGGGAGGGATCAGATACGCAGTATTTT. It encodes CASSPKREGSDTQYF.